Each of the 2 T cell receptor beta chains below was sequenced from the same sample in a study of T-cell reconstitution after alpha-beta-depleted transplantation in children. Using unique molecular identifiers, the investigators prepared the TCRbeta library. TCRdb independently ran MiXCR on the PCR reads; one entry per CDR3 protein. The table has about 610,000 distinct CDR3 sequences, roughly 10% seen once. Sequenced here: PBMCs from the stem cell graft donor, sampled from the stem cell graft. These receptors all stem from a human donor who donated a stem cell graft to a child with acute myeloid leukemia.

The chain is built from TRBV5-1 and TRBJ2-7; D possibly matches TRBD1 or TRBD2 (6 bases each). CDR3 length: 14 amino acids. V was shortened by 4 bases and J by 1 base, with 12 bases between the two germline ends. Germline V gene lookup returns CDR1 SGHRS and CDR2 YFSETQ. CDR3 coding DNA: TGCGCCAGCAGCCCTAAGGGGGGTTCCTACGAGCAGTACTTC. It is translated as CASSPKGGSYEQYF.

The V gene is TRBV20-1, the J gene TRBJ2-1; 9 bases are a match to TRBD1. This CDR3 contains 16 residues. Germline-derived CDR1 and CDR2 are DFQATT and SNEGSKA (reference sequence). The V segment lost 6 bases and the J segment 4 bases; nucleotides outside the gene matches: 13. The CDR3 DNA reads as TGCAGTGCCGATCCCCCCCGACAGGGGGAGTACAATGAGCAGTTCTTC. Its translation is CSADPPRQGEYNEQFF.